Listed below are T cell receptor beta chains from one sample, sequenced in a study of blood T cells in healthy people across ages. Using its own MiXCR run on the 5' RACE reads, TCRdb lists one record per CDR3 protein. The table records about 1.8 million distinct CDR3 sequences, less than 50% of them present only once. Source material: blood. The receptor set was obtained from a woman in her thirties or forties in good health. Both conserved end residues are part of each CDR3. The D gene is left open where the match is weak. Size values are once, few and many counts, or a class for expanded clones, and some rows have none.

clone_size d_call j_call v_call cdr3_nt cdr3_aa
few TRBD1 TRBJ2-1 TRBV29-1 TGCAGCGTTGCCGACAGGGTACCCTACAATGAGCAGTTCTTC CSVADRVPYNEQFF
few . TRBJ2-6 TRBV9 TGTGCCAGCAGCGTAGGGACAACCGCATGGGGGGATACTGGGGCCAACGTCCTGACTTTC CASSVGTTAWGDTGANVLTF
few . TRBJ2-5 TRBV7-3 TGTGCCAGCAGCTACGATCAGTACCAAGAGACCCAGTACTTC CASSYDQYQETQYF
. TRBD1 TRBJ1-1 TRBV4-3 TGCGCCAGCAGCCCCAGGGGGTTGAACACTGAAGCTTTCTTT CASSPRGLNTEAFF
. TRBD2 TRBJ2-1 TRBV4-2 TGTGCCAGCAGCCAAGAGGGGGGGGTTAGCTACAATGAGCAGTTCTTC CASSQEGGVSYNEQFF
few . TRBJ2-6 TRBV5-5 TGTGCCAGCAGCTTGATAACGGGACCGATCTCTGGGGCCAACGTCCTGACTTTC CASSLITGPISGANVLTF
. . TRBJ2-7 TRBV9 TGTGCCAGCAGCTATGGAGGAGGCACACCGGTGGACGAGCAGTACTTC CASSYGGGTPVDEQYF
few TRBD1 TRBJ1-2 TRBV15 TGTGCCACCAGAGGACAGGGCCCACGCTACACCTTC CATRGQGPRYTF
. . TRBJ1-2 TRBV20-1 TGCAGTGCTAGACGGACAGCCTCCCTTGACTACACCTTC CSARRTASLDYTF
few TRBD1 TRBJ1-5 TRBV2 TGTGCCAGCAGGCGGACAGGGGGGGATCAGCCCCAGCATTTT CASRRTGGDQPQHF
. TRBD2 TRBJ2-5 TRBV2 TGTGCCAGCAGTGAAAGGCTAGCGGGGGAAGAAGAGACCCAGTACTTC CASSERLAGEEETQYF